The rows below give T cell receptor beta chains drawn from one sample of a study of PD-1 blockade in mismatch repair-deficient tumors. Repertoires were generated with immunoSEQ multiplex PCR, while TCRdb's copy carries only in-frame clones and drops some. This sample has some 16,000 clones; 84% occur once, and the top ten carry around 1.6%. The source material was PBMCs, sampled less than 25 weeks after starting pembrolizumab. These receptors were taken from an adult with mismatch repair-deficient cancer. The CDR3 runs from the conserved cysteine through the conserved F or W. Fields, in order: clone size, D gene, J gene, V gene, CDR3 protein, CDR3 DNA. A D gene is named only where the DNA matches it firmly. Expanded clones get a size class; other rows say once, few or many, or leave the size out.

.	.	TRBJ1-3	TRBV5-1	CASSLAGGSGNTIYF	TGCGCCAGCAGCTTGGCAGGTGGTTCTGGAAACACCATATATTTT
once	.	TRBJ1-4	TRBV19	CASSDPGEKLFF	TGTGCCAGTAGTGACCCAGGGGAAAAACTGTTTTTT
.	.	TRBJ1-1	TRBV13	CASSSTGYGQNTEAFF	TGTGCCAGCAGTTCAACAGGTTACGGGCAGAACACTGAAGCTTTCTTT
.	TRBD1	TRBJ2-1	TRBV27	CASRFYFHLGGWEQFF	TGTGCCAGCAGGTTCTACTTTCATTTAGGGGGCTGGGAGCAGTTCTTC
.	.	TRBJ2-7	TRBV18	CASSPGLYEQYF	TGTGCCAGCTCACCCGGACTCTACGAGCAGTACTTC
.	.	TRBJ1-5	TRBV28	CASSFINKPQHF	TGTGCCAGCAGTTTTATAAATAAGCCCCAGCATTTT
.	.	TRBJ2-3	TRBV28	CASSYGYTDTQYF	TGTGCCAGCAGCTACGGGTACACAGATACGCAGTATTTT
.	.	TRBJ2-3	TRBV29-1	CSVDAGSKADTQYF	TGCAGCGTTGATGCGGGTTCTAAGGCAGATACGCAGTATTTT
.	.	TRBJ2-1	TRBV5-6	CASSSLAGLQFF	TGTGCCAGCAGCTCGTTAGCAGGGCTGCAGTTCTTC
.	.	TRBJ1-5	TRBV18	CASSDRGMSNQPQHF	TGTGCCAGCTCCGATCGGGGGATGAGCAATCAGCCCCAGCATTTT
.	TRBD1	TRBJ1-5	TRBV6-6	CASSPGQGISNQPQHF	TGTGCCAGCAGCCCTGGACAGGGTATTAGCAATCAGCCCCAGCATTTT
.	.	TRBJ1-1	TRBV6-5	CASSYGQNTEAFF	TGTGCCAGCAGTTACGGACAGAACACTGAAGCTTTCTTT
.	TRBD1	TRBJ1-4	TRBV30	CAWSVSRTGTNEKLFF	TGTGCCTGGAGTGTTTCGCGGACAGGGACAAATGAAAAACTGTTTTTT
.	.	TRBJ1-3	TRBV7-2	CASRPDSSSGNTIYF	TGTGCCAGCAGGCCGGACAGCAGCTCTGGAAACACCATATATTTT
.	TRBD1	TRBJ1-1	TRBV11-2	CASSPIRGRFEAFF	TGTGCCAGCAGTCCAATCAGGGGGCGATTTGAAGCTTTCTTT
.	.	TRBJ2-3	TRBV7-2	CASSRSGVATQYF	TGTGCCAGCAGTCGGTCGGGGGTGGCTACGCAGTATTTT
.	.	TRBJ1-2	TRBV30	CAWPGANGYTF	TGTGCCTGGCCAGGGGCGAACGGCTACACCTTC
.	.	TRBJ1-5	TRBV21-1	CASSQGIELTGDQPQHF	TGTGCCAGCAGCCAGGGAATAGAACTAACTGGGGATCAGCCCCAGCATTTT
.	TRBD1	TRBJ2-1	TRBV19	CASIPTGKDPYNEQFF	TGTGCCAGTATTCCGACAGGGAAAGACCCCTACAATGAGCAGTTCTTC
.	TRBD1	TRBJ1-1	TRBV5-1	CASSTDRGTEAFF	TGCGCCAGCAGCACGGACAGGGGCACTGAAGCTTTCTTT
once	TRBD1	TRBJ2-2	TRBV6-6	CASSFRQGGTGELFF	TGTGCCAGCAGTTTCCGACAGGGGGGCACCGGGGAGCTGTTTTTT
.	.	TRBJ2-1	TRBV9	CASSVTSTNEQFF	TGTGCCAGCAGCGTAACTAGCACCAATGAGCAGTTCTTC
once	.	TRBJ1-4	TRBV7-8	CASSLAPTAEKLFF	TGTGCCAGCAGCTTAGCGCCAACAGCTGAAAAACTGTTTTTT
.	.	TRBJ2-2	TRBV5-1	CASSLGSGDTGELFF	TGCGCCAGCAGCTTGGGGTCGGGAGACACCGGGGAGCTGTTTTTT
.	.	TRBJ2-5	TRBV5-1	CASSLHGEETQYF	TGCGCCAGCAGCTTGCACGGAGAAGAGACCCAGTACTTC
.	.	TRBJ2-5	TRBV5-4	CASSQTPPGSGRQETQYF	TGTGCCAGCAGCCAAACGCCCCCGGGGAGTGGGAGGCAAGAGACCCAGTACTTC
.	.	TRBJ1-1	TRBV6-5	CASSYSTVLNTEAFF	TGTGCCAGCAGTTACTCGACAGTATTGAACACTGAAGCTTTCTTT
.	.	TRBJ1-4	TRBV5-1	CASSLTSQGSEKLFF	TGCGCCAGCAGCTTGACGTCGCAGGGGAGTGAAAAACTGTTTTTT
.	.	TRBJ1-4	TRBV19	CASSPQTVSNEKLFF	TGTGCCAGTTCCCCACAGACAGTGAGTAATGAAAAACTGTTTTTT
.	TRBD2	TRBJ2-1	TRBV6-1	CASSESAGLAYNEQFF	TGTGCCAGCAGTGAGTCGGCGGGACTAGCGTACAATGAGCAGTTCTTC
.	.	TRBJ2-3	TRBV4-2	CASSQNRGGGTDTQYF	TGTGCCAGCAGCCAAAACAGAGGCGGGGGCACAGATACGCAGTATTTT
.	TRBD2	TRBJ2-5	TRBV5-1	CASSQGLAGVETQYF	TGCGCCAGCAGCCAGGGACTAGCGGGAGTAGAGACCCAGTACTTC
.	TRBD1	TRBJ1-3	TRBV19	CASSGTGAGNTIYF	TGTGCCAGTAGTGGGACAGGGGCAGGAAACACCATATATTTT
.	TRBD2	TRBJ2-3	TRBV19	CASSILAGDADTQYF	TGTGCCAGTAGTATACTAGCGGGAGATGCAGATACGCAGTATTTT
.	.	TRBJ1-1	TRBV7-9	CASSSQARSEAFF	TGTGCCAGCAGCTCGCAGGCCAGGTCTGAAGCTTTCTTT
.	TRBD1	TRBJ1-4	TRBV7-8	CASSSYRGANEKLFF	TGTGCCAGCAGCTCGTACAGGGGAGCTAATGAAAAACTGTTTTTT
.	.	TRBJ2-2	TRBV7-8	CASSYRGFTGELFF	TGTGCCAGCAGCTACCGGGGGTTCACCGGGGAGCTGTTTTTT
.	TRBD2	TRBJ2-7	TRBV15	CATSRGLASYEQYF	TGTGCCACCAGCAGAGGACTAGCGTCCTACGAGCAGTACTTC
.	.	TRBJ1-5	TRBV2	CASRWASNQPQHF	TGTGCCAGCAGATGGGCCTCGAATCAGCCCCAGCATTTT
few	TRBD1	TRBJ2-7	TRBV5-1	CASSLLGQVSPYEQYF	TGCGCCAGCAGCTTGTTGGGACAGGTTAGTCCCTACGAGCAGTACTTC
.	TRBD2	TRBJ2-1	TRBV7-9	CASSRGTSGAEQFF	TGTGCCAGCAGTCGCGGGACTAGTGGGGCTGAGCAGTTCTTC
once	TRBD2	TRBJ2-1	TRBV6-5	CASSLSGRAYNEQFF	TGTGCCAGCAGTCTTAGCGGGAGGGCCTACAATGAGCAGTTCTTC
.	.	TRBJ1-5	TRBV5-1	CASSLEAGGDQPQHF	TGCGCCAGCAGCTTGGAAGCTGGGGGCGATCAGCCCCAGCATTTT
few	.	TRBJ2-7	TRBV7-2	CASSFGSMTGGEQYF	TGTGCCAGCAGCTTTGGGAGTATGACCGGGGGCGAGCAGTACTTC
.	TRBD1	TRBJ2-5	TRBV2	CASRDGTGGTQYF	TGTGCCAGCAGGGATGGGACAGGGGGGACCCAGTACTTC
.	.	TRBJ1-2	TRBV11-2	CASSLWRRDRVYGYTF	TGTGCCAGCAGCTTATGGCGCAGGGATCGGGTCTATGGCTACACCTTC
once	.	TRBJ2-5	TRBV2	CASSGRFGETQYF	TGTGCCAGCAGTGGCAGGTTTGGGGAGACCCAGTACTTC
.	.	TRBJ2-3	TRBV7-3	CASSLIPGSTDTQYF	TGTGCCAGCAGCTTAATTCCGGGAAGCACAGATACGCAGTATTTT
.	.	TRBJ1-1	TRBV2	CASSWGPHTEAFF	TGTGCCAGCAGCTGGGGGCCCCATACTGAAGCTTTCTTT
.	TRBD1	TRBJ1-2	TRBV6-5	CASRLDRGKGYTF	TGTGCCAGCAGACTCGACAGGGGGAAAGGCTACACCTTC
.	TRBD2	TRBJ2-1	TRBV6-5	CASRRAGLSYNEQFF	TGTGCCAGCAGAAGAGCGGGACTTAGCTACAATGAGCAGTTCTTC
.	TRBD1	TRBJ1-4	TRBV6-6	CASSASGQGYEKLFF	TGTGCCAGCAGCGCATCGGGACAGGGGTATGAAAAACTGTTTTTT
.	TRBD1	TRBJ1-2	TRBV7-9	CASSLGQGAPYGYTF	TGTGCCAGCAGCCTAGGACAGGGGGCCCCTTATGGCTACACCTTC
.	.	TRBJ2-5	TRBV5-1	CASSYLAIGAGETQYF	TGCGCCAGCAGTTACTTGGCGATCGGGGCGGGGGAGACCCAGTACTTC
few	.	TRBJ2-5	TRBV6-5	CASSYSYSKETQYF	TGTGCCAGCAGTTACAGTTACAGCAAAGAGACCCAGTACTTC
.	.	TRBJ1-2	TRBV5-1	CASSLLGHNYGYTF	TGCGCCAGCAGCTTGCTGGGACACAACTATGGCTACACCTTC
.	TRBD2	TRBJ2-3	TRBV5-4	CASSVGTSGFYSTDTQYF	TGTGCCAGCAGCGTGGGGACTAGCGGCTTCTATAGCACAGATACGCAGTATTTT
few	TRBD2	TRBJ2-5	TRBV5-1	CASSLSGTQDGETQYF	TGCGCCAGCAGCCTAAGCGGGACGCAGGATGGGGAGACCCAGTACTTC